Described below is a single TCR beta chain sequence and its context. The sample comes from a study of blood T cell repertoires in COVID-19. In the study overall: Donors in the United States, Italy and Spain gave samples during acute or convalescent COVID-19. T cells, B-cell-depleted T cells, or PBMCs supplied cDNA or gDNA.

The CDR3 extends over 14 amino acids. Germline V gives CDR1 WNHNN, CDR2 SYGVQD (reference sequence). Between the trimmed V and J ends, which lost 3 bases and 4 bases, there was a span of 12 bases. Per the authors' pipeline: Reference gene primer amplification in the assay estimated nucleated cell counts. The protocol was immunoSEQ multiplex PCR, while the TCRdb copy is restricted to in-frame clones and leaves out a portion. V, J and clone size derive from that table, while D and trimming were established from the DNA sequence. The table shows around 280,000 clones, with around 90% occurring only once. Living in about two dozen US areas, the participants were between roughly 18 and 90 years of age.

The sequence derives from a woman aged 18-29 years with acute COVID-19. This sequence joins TRBV10-1 and TRBJ1-2, with no clear D. The specimen was PBMCs or T cells enriched from blood (not recorded which). Here the CDR3 reads CASSDHLGAYGYTF. As DNA, the CDR3 is TGCGCCAGCAGTGACCACCTAGGAGCCTATGGCTACACCTTC.